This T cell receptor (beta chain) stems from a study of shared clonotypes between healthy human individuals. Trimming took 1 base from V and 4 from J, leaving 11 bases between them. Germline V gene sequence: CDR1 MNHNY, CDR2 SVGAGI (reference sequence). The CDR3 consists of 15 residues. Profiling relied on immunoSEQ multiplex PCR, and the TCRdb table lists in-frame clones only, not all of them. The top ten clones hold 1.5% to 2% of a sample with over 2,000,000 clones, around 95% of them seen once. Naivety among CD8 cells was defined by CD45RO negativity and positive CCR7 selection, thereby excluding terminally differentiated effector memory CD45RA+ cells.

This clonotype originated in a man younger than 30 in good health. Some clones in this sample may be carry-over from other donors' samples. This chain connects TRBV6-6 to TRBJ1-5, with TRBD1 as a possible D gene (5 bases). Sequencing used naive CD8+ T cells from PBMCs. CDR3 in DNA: TGTGCCAGCAGTTACTTGCAGGGAGTTAATCAGCCCCAGCATTTT. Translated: CASSYLQGVNQPQHF.